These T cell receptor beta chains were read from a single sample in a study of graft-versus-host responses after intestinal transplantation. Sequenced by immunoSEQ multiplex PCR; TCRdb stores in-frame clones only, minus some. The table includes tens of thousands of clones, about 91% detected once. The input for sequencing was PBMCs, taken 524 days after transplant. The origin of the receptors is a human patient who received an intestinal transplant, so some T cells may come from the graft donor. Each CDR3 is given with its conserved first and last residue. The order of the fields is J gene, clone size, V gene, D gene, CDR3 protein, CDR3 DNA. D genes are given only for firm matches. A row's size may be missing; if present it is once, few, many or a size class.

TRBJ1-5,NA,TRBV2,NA,CASSENLWGEYQPQHF,TGTGCCAGCAGTGAAAATCTATGGGGGGAGTATCAGCCCCAGCATTTT
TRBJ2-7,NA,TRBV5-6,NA,CASSADGVSYEQYF,TGTGCCAGCAGCGCGGACGGGGTATCCTACGAGCAGTACTTC
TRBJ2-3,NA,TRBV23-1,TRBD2,CASSQEGTRGTDTQYF,TGCGCCAGCAGCCAAGAGGGGACTAGAGGGACAGATACGCAGTATTTT
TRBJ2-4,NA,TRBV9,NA,CASSKDSFVGNIQYF,TGTGCCAGCAGCAAGGACAGTTTTGTTGGGAACATTCAGTACTTC
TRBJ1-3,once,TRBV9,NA,CASSPIGPWGNTIYF,TGTGCCAGCAGCCCTATTGGGCCATGGGGAAACACCATATATTTT
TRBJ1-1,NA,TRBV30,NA,CAWSVGWNTEAFF,TGTGCCTGGAGTGTGGGGTGGAACACTGAAGCTTTCTTT
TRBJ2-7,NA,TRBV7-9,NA,CASSPQRAPGSEQYF,TGTGCCAGCAGCCCTCAGCGGGCGCCGGGTAGCGAGCAGTACTTC
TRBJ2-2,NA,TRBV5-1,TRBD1,CASSLKQGSTGELFF,TGCGCCAGCAGCTTGAAACAGGGGAGCACCGGGGAGCTGTTTTTT
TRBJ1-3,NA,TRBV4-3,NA,CASSQDSVRLSSGNTIYF,TGCGCCAGCAGCCAAGATAGCGTCCGTCTCAGCTCTGGAAACACCATATATTTT
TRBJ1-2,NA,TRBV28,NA,CASATGNYGYTF,TGTGCCAGCGCCACTGGGAACTATGGCTACACCTTC
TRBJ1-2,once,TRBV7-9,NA,CASSLRVDYGYTF,TGTGCCAGCAGCCTCCGGGTCGACTATGGCTACACCTTC
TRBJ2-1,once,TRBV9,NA,CASSVGPDVHEQFF,TGTGCCAGCAGCGTAGGACCAGACGTCCATGAGCAGTTCTTC
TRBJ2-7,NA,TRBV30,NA,CAWRGGVSYEQYF,TGTGCCTGGAGAGGTGGGGTATCCTACGAGCAGTACTTC
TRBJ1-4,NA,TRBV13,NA,CASSLIGGSMQEGDEKLFF,TGTGCCAGCAGCTTAATTGGGGGATCAATGCAAGAGGGAGATGAAAAACTGTTTTTT
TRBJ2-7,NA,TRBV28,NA,CASSPGLRSYEQYF,TGTGCCAGCAGTCCGGGACTCCGCTCCTACGAGCAGTACTTC
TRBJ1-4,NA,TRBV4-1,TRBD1,CASSQGQGREKLFF,TGCGCCAGCAGCCAAGGACAGGGGAGGGAAAAACTGTTTTTT
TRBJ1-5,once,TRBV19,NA,CASSITGHGNQPQHF,TGTGCCAGTAGTATTACGGGGCACGGCAATCAGCCCCAGCATTTT
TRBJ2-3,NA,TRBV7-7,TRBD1,CASSSGTAVTDTQYF,TGTGCTAGCAGCTCTGGGACAGCTGTCACAGATACGCAGTATTTT
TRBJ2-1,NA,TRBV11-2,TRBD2,CASSLTSGSYNEQFF,TGTGCCAGCAGCCTTACTAGCGGGTCCTACAATGAGCAGTTCTTC
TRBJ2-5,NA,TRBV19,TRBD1,CASSILQGAETQYF,TGTGCCAGTAGTATCCTACAGGGGGCAGAGACCCAGTACTTC
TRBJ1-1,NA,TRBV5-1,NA,CASSFGPDAEAFF,TGCGCCAGCAGCTTTGGCCCGGACGCTGAAGCTTTCTTT
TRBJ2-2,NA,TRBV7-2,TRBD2,CASSLVGPGLANTGELFF,TGTGCCAGCAGCTTAGTAGGGCCGGGACTAGCTAACACCGGGGAGCTGTTTTTT
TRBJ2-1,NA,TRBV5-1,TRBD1,CASSLAPLQGSNEQFF,TGCGCCAGCAGCTTGGCCCCCCTACAGGGGAGCAATGAGCAGTTCTTC
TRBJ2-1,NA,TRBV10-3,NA,CAIRGEATLINEQFF,TGTGCCATCAGGGGGGAGGCAACCCTTATCAATGAGCAGTTCTTC
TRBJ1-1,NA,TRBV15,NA,CATSLTGNTEAFF,TGTGCCACCAGCTTGACAGGGAACACTGAAGCTTTCTTT
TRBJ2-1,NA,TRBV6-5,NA,CASSWTGYNEQFF,TGTGCCAGCAGTTGGACTGGATACAATGAGCAGTTCTTC
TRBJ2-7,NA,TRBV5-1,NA,CASEEQDGTPSSYEQYF,TGCGCCAGCGAAGAACAAGATGGGACGCCAAGCTCCTACGAGCAGTACTTC
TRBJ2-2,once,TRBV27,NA,CASSSRQENTGELFF,TGTGCCAGCAGTTCTAGACAGGAGAACACCGGGGAGCTGTTTTTT
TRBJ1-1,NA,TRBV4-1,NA,CASSRKAGGTEAFF,TGCGCCAGCAGCCGCAAGGCGGGAGGCACTGAAGCTTTCTTT
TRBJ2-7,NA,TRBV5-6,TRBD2,CASSLGPSGRARTYEQYF,TGTGCCAGCAGCTTGGGTCCTAGCGGGAGAGCACGTACCTACGAGCAGTACTTC
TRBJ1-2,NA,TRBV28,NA,CASSFGRQAMVPDYGYTF,TGTGCCAGCAGTTTTGGGCGGCAGGCCATGGTCCCGGACTATGGCTACACCTTC
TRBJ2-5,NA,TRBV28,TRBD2,CASSSLAGVRETQYF,TGTGCCAGCAGTTCGTTAGCGGGAGTACGCGAGACCCAGTACTTC
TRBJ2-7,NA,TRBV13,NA,CASSSWGVEGRYHEQYF,TGTGCCAGCAGCTCCTGGGGAGTGGAGGGCCGTTACCACGAGCAGTACTTC
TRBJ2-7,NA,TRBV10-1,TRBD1,CASSEGPGQGSYEQYF,TGCGCCAGCAGTGAGGGACCGGGACAGGGGAGCTACGAGCAGTACTTC
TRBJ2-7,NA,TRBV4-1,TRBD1,CASSYGQGVSYEQYF,TGCGCCAGCAGCTACGGCCAGGGGGTATCCTACGAGCAGTACTTC
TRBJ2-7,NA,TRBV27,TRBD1,CASSYRGDRAGEQYF,TGTGCCAGCAGTTACAGGGGGGACAGGGCCGGTGAGCAGTACTTC
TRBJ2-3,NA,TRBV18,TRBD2,CASSPGAGTSVDTQYF,TGTGCCAGCTCACCAGGGGCCGGGACTAGCGTAGATACGCAGTATTTT
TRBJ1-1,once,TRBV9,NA,CASSVSISTEAFF,TGTGCCAGCAGCGTAAGTATATCCACTGAAGCTTTCTTT
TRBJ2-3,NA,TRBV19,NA,CASSIRTPGGTDTQYF,TGTGCCAGTAGTATTCGGACCCCAGGCGGCACAGATACGCAGTATTTT
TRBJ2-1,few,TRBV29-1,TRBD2,CSVGRTSGDEQFF,TGCAGCGTTGGACGGACTAGCGGGGATGAGCAGTTCTTC
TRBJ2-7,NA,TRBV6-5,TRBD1,CASSPTGGASYEQYF,TGTGCCAGCAGTCCCACAGGGGGCGCCTCCTACGAGCAGTACTTC
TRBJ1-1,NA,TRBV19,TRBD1,CASSPHIQGRYEAFF,TGTGCCAGTAGTCCCCACATACAGGGGCGATATGAAGCTTTCTTT
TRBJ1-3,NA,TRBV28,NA,CASSGGRGSGNTIYF,TGTGCCAGCAGTGGTGGTCGGGGCTCTGGAAACACCATATATTTT
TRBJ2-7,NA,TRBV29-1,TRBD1,CSVGTGGATSF,TGCAGCGTAGGTACAGGGGGCGCAACGTCGTTC
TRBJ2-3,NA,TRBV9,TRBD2,CASSVALAGGGTDTQYF,TGTGCCAGCAGCGTAGCCCTAGCGGGCGGCGGCACAGATACGCAGTATTTT
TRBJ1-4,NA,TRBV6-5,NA,CASSYSIMAGKLFF,TGTGCCAGCAGTTACTCGATTATGGCAGGAAAACTGTTTTTT
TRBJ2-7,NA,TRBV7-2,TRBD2,CASSAGTSGTYEQYF,TGTGCCAGCAGCGCCGGGACTAGCGGGACCTACGAGCAGTACTTC
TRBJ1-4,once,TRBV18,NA,CASSPPSNEKLFF,TGTGCCAGCTCACCACCGTCTAATGAAAAACTGTTTTTT
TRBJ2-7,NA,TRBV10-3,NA,CAISEVRGRGGEQYF,TGTGCCATCAGTGAGGTTAGAGGGCGGGGAGGCGAGCAGTACTTC
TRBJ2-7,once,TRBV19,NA,CASSPNYAYEQYF,TGTGCCAGTAGTCCAAATTATGCCTACGAGCAGTACTTC
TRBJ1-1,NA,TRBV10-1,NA,CASSGGDGPNTEAFF,TGCGCCAGCAGTGGGGGGGACGGACCGAACACTGAAGCTTTCTTT